What follows are 27 T cell receptor beta chains derived from one specimen sequenced in a study of CD4+ T cells in melanoma. The data were produced by immunoSEQ multiplex PCR, yet TCRdb's version contains in-frame clones alone and is incomplete. This table holds 9,500 to 12,000 clones, roughly 70% found once. The sequencing sample was made of cells from a culture (not recorded whether cultured in vitro). All receptors derive from a human donor with melanoma.

This chain uses TRBV5-1 with TRBJ2-7; no definite D call. This CDR3 is built from 12 residues. Germline CDR1 reads SGHRS; CDR2 reads YFSETQ. The V end was cut by 2 bases, the J end by 5 bases, with 8 bases between. CDR3 residues: CASSFGGHEQYF. CDR3 sequence (DNA): TGCGCCAGCAGCTTCGGCGGACACGAGCAGTACTTC.

This clone has only a few counts. The CDR3 sequence is CASSWTGTGYEAFF. The CDR3 nucleotides read TGTGCCAGCAGTTGGACAGGAACTGGATACGAAGCTTTCTTT. V gene TRBV27 combines with J gene TRBJ1-1, with 7 bases identical to TRBD1. The CDR3 has 14 residues. Trimming at V came to 4 bases and at J to 8 bases, leaving 10 bases not matched to a gene. Germline V gene data show CDR1 as MNHEY and CDR2 as SMNVEV (reference sequence).

The rearrangement uses TRBV2 and TRBJ2-7; tentatively, D is TRBD1 (5 bases). Germline V gene lookup returns CDR1 SNHLY and CDR2 FYNNEI. The germline V and J ends were trimmed by 2 bases and 5 bases, with 16 bases remaining between them. This CDR3 is built from 15 residues. DNA for the CDR3: TGTGCCAGCAGTGAAAACAGGTACCCTCGGGACGAGCAGTACTTC. Translated, it gives CASSENRYPRDEQYF.

The rearrangement uses TRBV6-5 and TRBJ2-7, with 7 bases fitting TRBD1. Germline V lookup: CDR1 MNHEY, CDR2 SVGAGI. This CDR3 spans 13 amino acids. Trimming at V came to 5 bases and at J to 6 bases, leaving 7 bases not matched to a gene. CDR3 loop: CASSLHHRGEQYF. The CDR3 region has the DNA TGTGCCAGCAGTCTCCACCACAGGGGCGAGCAGTACTTC.

The chain employs TRBV9 and TRBJ2-2, with D unclear. Trimming pared 2 bases from V and 0 bases from J, leaving 5 bases between. There are 14 residues in the CDR3. CDR1 and CDR2 from the germline V gene are SGDLS and YYNGEE. The CDR3 here is CASSVYANTGELFF. As DNA, the CDR3 is TGTGCCAGCAGCGTGTACGCGAACACCGGGGAGCTGTTTTTT.

Only one count was recorded for this clone. This chain links TRBV5-1 with TRBJ2-3, with D hard to call. The CDR3 has 14 residues. The germline gives CDR1 SGHRS, CDR2 YFSETQ. Trimming shortened V by 1 base and J by 5 bases, and 11 bases separated the two germline ends. The DNA for the CDR3 is TGCGCCAGCAGCTTGTCGAGCGCTGTAGATACGCAGTATTTT. Translating gives CASSLSSAVDTQYF.

The V gene is TRBV6-1, the J gene TRBJ2-2, with 7 bases lining up with TRBD2. Looked up from germline, CDR1 is MNHNS and CDR2 is SASEGT. There are 15 residues in the CDR3. J gave up 6 bases and V 6 bases, and 10 bases lay outside the gene matches. The CDR3 DNA follows: TGTGCCAGCAGATGGGGGGGACTGAGTCCCGGGGAGCTGTTTTTT. This codes for CASRWGGLSPGELFF.

This clone was observed a few times. This chain uses TRBV14 with TRBJ2-5; 12 bases agree with TRBD2. Germline CDR1 is SGHDN and CDR2 is FVKESK. V trimming: 4 bases; J trimming: 2 bases; junction bases outside the gene matches: 8. This CDR3 contains 17 residues. The CDR3 nucleotides are TGTGCCAGCAGCCGCCCCGGGACTAGCGGGTTACAAGAGACCCAGTACTTC. This translates into CASSRPGTSGLQETQYF.

This chain joins TRBV19 and TRBJ1-4, with D maybe TRBD1 (5 bases). This CDR3 is built from 14 residues. Looked up from germline, CDR1 is LNHDA and CDR2 is SQIVND (reference sequence). V was trimmed by 6 bases and J by 3 bases, leaving 11 bases between them. CDR3 sequence (DNA): TGTGCCAGTAGGATGGCGGGGGCTAATGAAAAACTGTTTTTT. Translation: CASRMAGANEKLFF.

The J gene is TRBJ1-3, the V gene TRBV27; 9 bases agree with TRBD1. The CDR3 covers 16 residues. With V trimmed by 5 bases and J by 8 bases, 13 bases remained unmatched. Per the germline V gene, CDR1 is MNHEY and CDR2 is SMNVEV (reference sequence). This CDR3 reads CASSESPRDRAYTIYF. The CDR3 DNA reads as TGTGCCAGCAGTGAAAGCCCCCGGGACAGGGCATACACCATATATTTT.

The J gene is TRBJ1-1, the V gene TRBV5-1; 11 bases match TRBD1. The CDR3 covers 14 residues. Germline assignment: CDR1 SGHRS and CDR2 YFSETQ. V was pared by 4 bases and J by 8 bases, with 7 bases of the junction left unmatched. DNA for the CDR3: TGCGCCAGCAGCCCAAGGACAGGGGGCTGGGAAGCTTTCTTT. Translated, it gives CASSPRTGGWEAFF.

This clone has more than one count but fewer than ten. This chain uses TRBV2 with TRBJ1-6, with D perhaps TRBD1 (6 bases). Deletions cut 8 bases from V and 7 bases from J, with 12 bases between. CDR1 is SNHLY and CDR2 is FYNNEI in the germline V gene. There are 13 residues in the CDR3. CDR3 residues: CASRGGGNSPLHF. The DNA of the CDR3 is TGTGCCAGCCGGGGAGGGGGAAATTCACCCCTCCACTTT.

This sequence joins TRBV11-2 and TRBJ1-3; tentative D call: TRBD1 (5 bases). The CDR3 is 16 residues long. Germline V gene sequence: CDR1 SGHAT, CDR2 FQNNGV. The germline V and J ends were trimmed by 2 bases and 0 bases, with 11 bases remaining between them. This CDR3 is CASSLRQGNSGNTIYF. As DNA, the CDR3 is TGTGCCAGCAGCTTACGCCAGGGTAACTCTGGAAACACCATATATTTT.

This sequence joins TRBV19 and TRBJ2-3; TRBD2 aligns across 12 bases. The germline CDR1 and CDR2 sequences are LNHDA and SQIVND (reference sequence). This CDR3 is 15 amino acids long. The ends lost 6 bases at V and 3 bases at J; junction bases unmatched: 4. This CDR3 is CASRRTSGVTDTQYF. The CDR3 nucleotides are TGTGCCAGTAGGAGGACTAGCGGGGTGACAGATACGCAGTATTTT.

V gene TRBV6-5 combines with J gene TRBJ1-2; possible D gene TRBD1, 6 bases. The germline V gene encodes CDR1 MNHEY and CDR2 SVGAGI. The V and J ends lost 7 bases and 3 bases respectively, with 18 bases between them. The CDR3 contains 15 residues. For the CDR3, the DNA is TGTGCCAGCAAAGAAACCGGGACATACGACTATGGCTACACCTTC. Amino acid sequence: CASKETGTYDYGYTF.

Only a few counts were recorded for this clone. The CDR3 loop reads CASSGRDSHYEQYF. The CDR3 DNA reads as TGTGCCAGCAGCGGACGGGACAGCCACTACGAGCAGTACTTC. This chain connects TRBV21-1 to TRBJ2-7; the table names TRBD1, a call not compared with the DNA. TRBV21-1 is labeled a pseudogene. The CDR3 has 14 amino acids.

The chain has TRBV7-8 and TRBJ2-7; no definite D call. The CDR3 covers 13 residues. CDR1 and CDR2 (germline): SGHVS, FQNEAQ. V lost 8 bases, J lost 1 base, and 12 bases lay in between. CDR3 bases: TGTGCCAGCTCTCCCGTTTTTTCCTACGAGCAGTACTTC. It is translated as CASSPVFSYEQYF.

This clone was seen a handful of times. The chain uses TRBV19 and TRBJ1-5; perhaps TRBD1 as D (6 bases). CDR3 size: 15 residues. Trimming removed 4 bases at V and 2 bases at J, with 12 bases between. Germline V gives CDR1 LNHDA, CDR2 SQIVND (reference sequence). In DNA, the CDR3 is TGTGCCAGTAGTACAAGGGGGGACGGCAATCAGCCCCAGCATTTT. Protein: CASSTRGDGNQPQHF. Supplemented by reference TRBV19 and TRBJ1-5, the full variable domain reads DGGITQSPKYLFRKEGQNVTLSCEQNLNHDAMYWYRQDPGQGLRLIYYSQIVNDFQKGDIAEGYSVSREKKESFPLTVTSAQKNPTAFYLCASSTRGDGNQPQHFGDGTRLSIL.

In DNA, the CDR3 is TGTGCCAGCAGTGAGACTAGTAGTGAGCAGTTCTTC. Its translation is CASSETSSEQFF. The gene calls are TRBV2 and TRBJ2-1; D is possibly TRBD2 (6 bases). The CDR3 has 12 amino acids. Trimming stripped 3 bases from V and 9 bases from J, with 9 bases between. CDR1 and CDR2 (germline): SNHLY, FYNNEI.

The rearrangement uses TRBV6-6 and TRBJ1-2, with 9 positions matching TRBD1. The germline V gene encodes CDR1 MNHNY and CDR2 SVGAGI (reference sequence). The length of the CDR3 is 15 residues. Trimming at V came to 8 bases and at J to 3 bases, leaving 10 bases not matched to a gene. The DNA for the CDR3 is TGTGCCAGCGACCTTATAGGACAGGGGCACTATGGCTACACCTTC. Protein sequence: CASDLIGQGHYGYTF.

The chain joins TRBV5-1 to TRBJ2-7; 7 bases are shared with TRBD2. Germline-derived CDR1 and CDR2 are SGHRS and YFSETQ. Trimming took 7 bases from V and 7 from J; bases not matched to a gene: 17. CDR3 length equals 15 residues. The CDR3 here is CASSSGATTQGEQYF. The CDR3 bases are TGCGCCAGCTCCAGCGGGGCCACCACGCAGGGTGAGCAGTACTTC.

The chain employs TRBV18 and TRBJ2-3; D gene ambiguous. The V gene's germline CDR1 is KGHSH and CDR2 LQKENI. This CDR3 has 13 amino acids. Trimming pared 1 base from V and 6 bases from J, leaving 8 bases between. DNA for the CDR3: TGTGCCAGCTCACCACGTGAAGCCGATACGCAGTATTTT. Translated, it gives CASSPREADTQYF.

The CDR3 protein is CASSYQASFYGYTF. The CDR3 coding sequence is TGTGCCAGCAGTTACCAGGCCAGCTTCTATGGCTACACCTTC. The J gene is TRBJ1-2, the V gene TRBV6-6; no firm D call. The CDR3 spans 14 residues. With 2 bases removed from V and 4 bases from J, the gap between germline ends came to 11 bases. Looked up from germline, CDR1 is MNHNY and CDR2 is SVGAGI (reference sequence).

This clone came up a few times. Written as DNA, the CDR3 is TGTGCCAGCAGCGGTCGAGCAACTAATGAAAAACTGTTTTTT. Amino acids: CASSGRATNEKLFF. J is TRBJ1-4 and V is TRBV9; unclear D gene. The V end lost 3 bases, the J end lost 0 bases, and 6 bases lay between the germline ends. This CDR3 has 14 residues. The germline CDR1 and CDR2 sequences are SGDLS and YYNGEE.

This clone was seen a few times. The V gene is TRBV10-3, the J gene TRBJ1-4; D might be TRBD1 (5 bases). CDR1 is ENHRY, CDR2 SYGVKD, per germline. The CDR3 loop spans 13 amino acids. V lost 3 bases to trimming and J lost 4 bases, with 6 bases between them. The CDR3 coding sequence is TGTGCCATCAGTGACAGGGATAATGAAAAACTGTTTTTT. It specifies CAISDRDNEKLFF.

The CDR3 region has the DNA TGTGCCAGCAGCCCACAGCCGTCCTCAGAGACCCAGTACTTC. Protein sequence: CASSPQPSSETQYF. The chain recombines TRBV7-8 with TRBJ2-5; D is ambiguous. This CDR3 has 14 residues. Trimming removed 5 bases at V and 4 bases at J, with 14 bases between. Germline V gene data show CDR1 as SGHVS and CDR2 as FQNEAQ.

The chain recombines TRBV11-2 with TRBJ2-7, with TRBD1 as a possible D gene (5 bases). V was clipped by 3 bases and J by 3 bases, with 9 bases between them. Germline CDR1 reads SGHAT; CDR2 reads FQNNGV. The CDR3 contains 13 residues. CDR3 DNA: TGTGCCAGCAGCTTCACCAGGGACTACGAGCAGTACTTC. Its protein product is CASSFTRDYEQYF.